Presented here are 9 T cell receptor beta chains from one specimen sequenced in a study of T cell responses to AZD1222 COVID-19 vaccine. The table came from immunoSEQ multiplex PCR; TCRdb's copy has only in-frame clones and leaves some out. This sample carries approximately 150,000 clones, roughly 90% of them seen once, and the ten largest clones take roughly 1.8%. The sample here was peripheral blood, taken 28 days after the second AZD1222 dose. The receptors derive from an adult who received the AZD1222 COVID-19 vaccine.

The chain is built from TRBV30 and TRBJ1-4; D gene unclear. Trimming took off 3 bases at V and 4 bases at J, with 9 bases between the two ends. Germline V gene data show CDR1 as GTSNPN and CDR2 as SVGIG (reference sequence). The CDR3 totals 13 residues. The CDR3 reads CAWRVGHNEKLFF. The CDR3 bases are TGTGCCTGGAGGGTGGGTCATAATGAAAAACTGTTTTTT.

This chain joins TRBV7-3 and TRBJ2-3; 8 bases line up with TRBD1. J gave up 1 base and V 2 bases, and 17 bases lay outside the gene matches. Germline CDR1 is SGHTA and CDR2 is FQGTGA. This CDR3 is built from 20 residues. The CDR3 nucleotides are TGTGCCAGCAGCTTAGGGGGCGGGACAGGAACCCCCCTGGGCACAGATACGCAGTATTTT. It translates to CASSLGGGTGTPLGTDTQYF.

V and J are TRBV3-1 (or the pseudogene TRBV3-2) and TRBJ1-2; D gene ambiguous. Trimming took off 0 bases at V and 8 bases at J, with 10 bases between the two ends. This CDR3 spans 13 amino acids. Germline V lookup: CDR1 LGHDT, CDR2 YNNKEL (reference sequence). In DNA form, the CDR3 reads TGTGCCAGCAGCCAAGAACAGAACCACGGCTACACCTTC. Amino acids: CASSQEQNHGYTF.

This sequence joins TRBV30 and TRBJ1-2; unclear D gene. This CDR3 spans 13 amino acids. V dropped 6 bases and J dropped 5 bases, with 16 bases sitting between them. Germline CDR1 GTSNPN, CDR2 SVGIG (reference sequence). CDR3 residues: CACPVRAGYGYTF. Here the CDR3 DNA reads TGTGCCTGCCCCGTGCGCGCGGGGTATGGCTACACCTTC.

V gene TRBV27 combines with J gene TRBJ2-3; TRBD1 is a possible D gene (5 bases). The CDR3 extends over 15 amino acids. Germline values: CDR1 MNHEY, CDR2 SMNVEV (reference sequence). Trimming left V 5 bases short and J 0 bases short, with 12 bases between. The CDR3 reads CASSLDTTSTDTQYF. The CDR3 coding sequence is TGTGCCAGCAGTCTGGACACTACTAGCACAGATACGCAGTATTTT.

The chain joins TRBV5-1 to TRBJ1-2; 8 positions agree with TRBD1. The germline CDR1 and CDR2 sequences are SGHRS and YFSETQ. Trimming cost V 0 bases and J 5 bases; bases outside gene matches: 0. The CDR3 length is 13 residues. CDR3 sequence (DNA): TGCGCCAGCAGCTTGGACAGGGGGTATGGCTACACCTTC. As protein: CASSLDRGYGYTF.

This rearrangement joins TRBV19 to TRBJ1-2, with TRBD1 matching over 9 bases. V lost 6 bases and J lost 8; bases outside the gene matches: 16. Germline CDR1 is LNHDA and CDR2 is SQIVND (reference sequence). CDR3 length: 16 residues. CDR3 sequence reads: CASSTDMDRGREGYTF. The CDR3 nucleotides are TGTGCCAGTAGCACAGACATGGACAGGGGAAGAGAGGGCTACACCTTC. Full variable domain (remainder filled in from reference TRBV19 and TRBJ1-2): DGGITQSPKYLFRKEGQNVTLSCEQNLNHDAMYWYRQDPGQGLRLIYYSQIVNDFQKGDIAEGYSVSREKKESFPLTVTSAQKNPTAFYLCASSTDMDRGREGYTFGSGTRLTVV.

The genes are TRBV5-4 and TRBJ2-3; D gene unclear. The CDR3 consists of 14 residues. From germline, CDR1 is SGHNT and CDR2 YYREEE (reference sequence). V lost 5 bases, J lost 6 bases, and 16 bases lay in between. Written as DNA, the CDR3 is TGTGCCAGCAGGCCGGGCCAGTCATCGGATACGCAGTATTTT. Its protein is CASRPGQSSDTQYF. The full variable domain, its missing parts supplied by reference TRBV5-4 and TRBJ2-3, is ETGVTQSPTHLIKTRGQQVTLRCSSQSGHNTVSWYQQALGQGPQFIFQYYREEENGRGNFPPRFSGLQFPNYSSELNVNALELDDSALYLCASRPGQSSDTQYFGPGTRLTVL.

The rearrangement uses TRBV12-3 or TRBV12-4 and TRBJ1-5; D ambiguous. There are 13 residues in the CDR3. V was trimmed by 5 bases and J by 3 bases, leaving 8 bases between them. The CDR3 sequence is CASSDNFNQPQHF. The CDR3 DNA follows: TGTGCCAGCAGTGACAATTTCAATCAGCCCCAGCATTTT.